This TCR beta chain was observed in a study of T cell responses to AZD1222 COVID-19 vaccine (dated by TCRdb to 2020 to 2023). Describing the broader study: A total of 233 trial participants underwent TCR sequencing, of whom nearly 210 received two doses of AZD1222 and roughly 25 received two doses of the MenACWY control vaccine. Enrollment into the trials was organized by age into subgroups of 18-55, 56-69 and 70-plus years, and those subgroups contained roughly 150, 30 and 60 TCR-sequenced participants, respectively. The paper as a whole reports these results and caveats: The 56-69-year group was small, and its depth increase did not reach significance, likely because of low power. Vaccine-associated CD4 TCRs spanned the whole spike protein, with dominant responses in regions 160-218 and 743-854. Conclusions about previously exposed vaccinees are limited, since just six AZD1222 recipients were seropositive for SARS-CoV-2 at baseline. After two AZD1222 doses, both the breadth and the depth of spike-specific TCRs were significantly higher than at day 0 and than in MenACWY recipients. Epitopes outside the regions mutated in the B.1.351 and B.1.1.7 variants were reportedly recognized by nearly half of the unique spike-specific TCRs. Because no samples from the day 14 peak response were available, repertoires could be characterized only after the peak T cell response. Most participants were white British and females outnumbered males, and the authors suggested that clonal diversity may have been underestimated.

The CDR3, cysteine through phenylalanine, is 13 amino acids long. The DNA shown is the 39-base CDR3, in frame from base 1. The junction shows trimming of 4 bases on V and 5 bases on J, plus 11 bases between the germline ends. The germline V gene provides CDR1 MNHEY and CDR2 SVGEGT. The CDR3 regions of human TCRbeta chains were analyzed by immunosequencing. Regarding the original processing steps: Repertoire TCRs were matched against a reference library of SARS-CoV-2-specific TCRs generated with the MIRA antigen-specificity platform. Breadth was defined as the fraction of unique TCRs that were SARS-CoV-2-associated, and depth was defined as the fraction of total T cells that were SARS-CoV-2-associated. Using the MIRA data, every spike-specific TCR was mapped to the spike region that the TCR reacted to and assigned to either a CD4 or a CD8 class. Log10-transformed breadth and depth values were compared by one-way ANOVA with Sidak's multiple comparisons tests. TCRdb retrieved this table from immuneACCESS and kept in-frame rearrangements only. Not all clones are present; in checked studies, unresolved V genes account for under half, and no reason is known for the remainder. V and J calls plus clone size are reproduced from that table; the DNA served to infer D and trimming. This sample holds tens of thousands of clones; 70% to 90% were observed only once. More than 9% of the sample rests with the top ten.

The intended sense of this specimen's time point label: about 28 days (+/-7) after the second vaccine dose. AZD1222 recipients whose second dose came at about 4 weeks and those whose second dose came at about 12 weeks were combined into one group, since spike-specific TCR depth and breadth did not differ between the two schedules. The vaccinee samples were drawn from two UK trials, COV001 and COV002, one of which was a single-blind randomized controlled phase 2/3 trial testing AZD1222 (ChAdOx1 nCoV-19) in healthy adults. For TCRbeta chain sequencing, PBMC samples from trial participants were taken at day 0 and at day 28 after the second dose. Turning to this clone: Its antigen target is currently unknown. Qualities for individual bases were not recorded, and no much larger clone is one base off.

This receptor chain uses TRBV6-2 or TRBV6-3 and TRBJ1-2, and possibly TRBD1, on 6 matching bases. The source material was peripheral blood, sampled 28 days after the second AZD1222 dose. The origin of this receptor is an adult who received the AZD1222 COVID-19 vaccine. The DNA is TGTGCCAGCAGTTGGGGGGGGCTTTATGGCTACACCTTC. Its translation reads: CASSWGGLYGYTF.